Below, one T cell receptor (beta chain) is given with its context. The V end was cut by 6 bases, the J end by 1 base, with 13 bases between. Looked up from germline, CDR1 is MNHEY and CDR2 is SMNVEV (reference sequence). This CDR3 contains 14 residues. This sample is drawn from a study of shared clonotypes between healthy human individuals. Some clones are missing from TCRdb's copy, which holds only in-frame ones; the method was immunoSEQ multiplex PCR. This table holds roughly 680,000 clones, 55% to 80% found once. The donor cohort consisted entirely of Caucasian adults residing in Nashville, Tennessee.

What was sequenced was memory CD4+ T cells sorted from blood. Subset given: CD45RA-negative fraction. The chain links TRBV27 to TRBJ2-7; D unclear. The source of this sequence is a woman aged 30 to 39 in good health. Here the CDR3 reads CASSPGRWSYEQYF. CDR3 coding DNA: TGTGCCAGCAGCCCCGGTAGATGGTCCTACGAGCAGTACTTC.